This TCR beta chain comes out of a study of PD-1 blockade in classical Hodgkin lymphoma. Libraries were prepared by immunoSEQ multiplex PCR; TCRdb keeps only in-frame clonotypes and omits some of them. This sample yields approximately 60,000 clones, of which about nine tenths are seen a single time; roughly an eighth belongs to the top ten. This clone showed up just once. The CDR3 extends over 19 amino acids. Per germline, CDR1 MGHRA and CDR2 YSYEKL. With V trimmed by 0 bases and J by 0 bases, 6 bases remained unmatched. All patients relapsed after autologous stem cell transplantation, and brentuximab vedotin exposure varied.

The receptor comes from a human donor with classical Hodgkin lymphoma. The chain has TRBV4-1 and TRBJ2-3, with 13 bases lining up with TRBD2. Sample: peripheral blood mononuclear cells (PBMCs), taken at baseline. DNA of the CDR3: TGCGCCAGCAGCCAAGAACCTCCGGGACTAGCGGGGAGCACAGATACGCAGTATTTT. Encoded protein: CASSQEPPGLAGSTDTQYF.